In its sample, the clone carrying this T cell receptor beta chain was seen many times. Generated by immunoSEQ multiplex PCR, the TCRdb table keeps only in-frame clones and is missing some. This sample yields 130,000 or so clones, of which roughly 83% are seen a single time; about 1.3% belongs to the top ten. V was pared by 5 bases and J by 0 bases, with 8 bases between. This CDR3 has 15 amino acids. CDR1 is SEHNR, CDR2 FQNEAQ, per germline (reference sequence). The data stem from a study of blood T cell repertoires in COVID-19. The sequence was obtained from a man between 60 and 75 years old with acute or convalescent COVID-19. Material: peripheral blood. The J gene is TRBJ1-6, the V gene TRBV7-9; D gene unclear. This chain's CDR3 is CASSQESSYNSPLHF. CDR3 nucleotide sequence: TGTGCCAGCAGCCAAGAGAGCTCCTATAATTCACCCCTCCACTTT. Supplemented by reference TRBV7-9 and TRBJ1-6, the full variable domain reads DTGVSQNPRHKITKRGQNVTFRCDPISEHNRLYWYRQTLGQGPEFLTYFQNEAQLEKSRLLSDRFSAERPKGSFSTLEIQRTEQGDSAMYLCASSQESSYNSPLHFGNGTRLTVT.